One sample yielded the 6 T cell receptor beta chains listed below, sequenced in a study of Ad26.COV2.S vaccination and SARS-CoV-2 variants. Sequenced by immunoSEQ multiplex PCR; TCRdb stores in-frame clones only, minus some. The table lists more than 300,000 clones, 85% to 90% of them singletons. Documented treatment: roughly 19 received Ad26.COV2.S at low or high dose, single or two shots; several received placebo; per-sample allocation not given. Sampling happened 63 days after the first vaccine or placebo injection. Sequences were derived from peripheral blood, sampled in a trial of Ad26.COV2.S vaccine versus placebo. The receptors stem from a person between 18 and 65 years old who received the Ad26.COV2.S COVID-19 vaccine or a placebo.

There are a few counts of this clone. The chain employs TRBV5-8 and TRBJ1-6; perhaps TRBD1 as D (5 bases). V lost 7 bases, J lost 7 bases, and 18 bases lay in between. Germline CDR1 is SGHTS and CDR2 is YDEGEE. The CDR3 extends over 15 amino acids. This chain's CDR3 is CASRIIVRANSPLHF. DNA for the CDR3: TGTGCCAGCCGAATTATCGTCAGGGCAAATTCACCCCTCCACTTT.

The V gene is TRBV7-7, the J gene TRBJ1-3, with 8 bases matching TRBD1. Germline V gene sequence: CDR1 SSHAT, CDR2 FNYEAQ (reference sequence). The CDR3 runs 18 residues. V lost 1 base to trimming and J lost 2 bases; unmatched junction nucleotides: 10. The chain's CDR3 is CASSLGIGDRNPGNTIYF. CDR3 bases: TGTGCCAGCAGCTTAGGGATCGGGGACAGGAACCCTGGAAACACCATATATTTT.

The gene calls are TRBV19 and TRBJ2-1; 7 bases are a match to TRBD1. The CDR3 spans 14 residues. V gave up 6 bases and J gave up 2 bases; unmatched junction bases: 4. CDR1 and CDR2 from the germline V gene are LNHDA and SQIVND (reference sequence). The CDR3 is CASSRDSAYNEQFF. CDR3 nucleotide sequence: TGTGCCAGTAGCCGGGACAGCGCCTACAATGAGCAGTTCTTC.

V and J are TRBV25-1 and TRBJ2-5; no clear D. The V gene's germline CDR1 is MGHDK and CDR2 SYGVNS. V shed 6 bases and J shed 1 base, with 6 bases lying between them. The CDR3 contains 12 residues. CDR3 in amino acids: CASRLSQETQYF. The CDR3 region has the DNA TGTGCCAGCAGACTTAGCCAAGAGACCCAGTACTTC.

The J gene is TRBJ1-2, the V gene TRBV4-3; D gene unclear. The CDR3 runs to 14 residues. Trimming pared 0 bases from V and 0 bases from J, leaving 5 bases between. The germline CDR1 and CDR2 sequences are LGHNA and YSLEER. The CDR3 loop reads CASSQDGANYGYTF. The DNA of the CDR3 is TGCGCCAGCAGCCAAGACGGTGCTAACTATGGCTACACCTTC.

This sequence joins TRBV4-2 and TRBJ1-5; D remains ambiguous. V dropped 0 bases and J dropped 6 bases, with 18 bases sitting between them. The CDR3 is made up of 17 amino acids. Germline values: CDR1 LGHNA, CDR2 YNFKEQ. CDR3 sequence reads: CASSQEASGQLGQPQHF. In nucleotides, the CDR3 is TGTGCCAGCAGCCAAGAGGCGTCTGGGCAACTCGGTCAGCCCCAGCATTTT.